One and the same sample provided the 5 T cell receptor beta chains below, sequenced in a study of blood T cells in healthy people across ages. It was with a sample-barcoded 5' primer and a J-beta primer mix that a second PCR of about 7 to 12 cycles was run. TCRdb analysed the 5' RACE reads with MiXCR anew, one entry per CDR3 protein. Among hundreds of thousands of distinct CDR3 sequences, 29% were seen once, and the ten largest hold around a sixth. The sample taken for sequencing was blood. These receptors came from a woman of 80 years or more in good health.

This chain connects TRBV6-2 or TRBV6-3 to TRBJ2-1; tentatively, D is TRBD2 (6 bases). The V and J ends lost 7 bases and 5 bases respectively, with 18 bases between them. The length of the CDR3 is 15 residues. Germline V CDR1 and CDR2: MNHEY, SVGEGT. CDR3 residues: CASTNRDSYHNEQFF. DNA for the CDR3: TGTGCCAGCACCAACCGGGACTCGTACCACAATGAGCAGTTCTTC.

The chain combines TRBV6-5 with TRBJ2-5, with D perhaps matching TRBD2 (7 bases). V was cut by 3 bases and J by 11 bases, with 22 bases left in between. The CDR3 totals 15 residues. Germline CDR1 and CDR2: MNHEY and SVGAGI. The CDR3 here is CASSYGGGRDNEQYF. DNA of the CDR3: TGTGCCAGCAGTTATGGGGGGGGGCGAGACAATGAGCAGTACTTC.

This clonotype was detected many times. The chain uses TRBV7-8 and TRBJ1-1, with D hard to call. Germline V gene lookup returns CDR1 SGHVS and CDR2 FQNEAQ. This CDR3 spans 14 amino acids. V lost 4 bases and J 1 base, leaving 10 bases between the germline ends. CDR3 region: CASSSHTRNTEAFF. The CDR3 nucleotides are TGTGCCAGCAGCTCCCACACTCGGAACACTGAAGCTTTCTTT.

This chain joins TRBV6-1 and TRBJ1-5; D might be TRBD1 (5 bases). The germline gives CDR1 MNHNS, CDR2 SASEGT. CDR3 length: 18 residues. V was trimmed by 6 bases and J by 1 base, leaving 22 bases between them. CDR3 nucleotide sequence: TGTGCCAGCAGACGCTCCTTTCAGATAGGGGTGAGCAATCAGCCCCAGCATTTT. Translating gives CASRRSFQIGVSNQPQHF.

This clonotype was observed at least ten times. The chain is built from TRBV6-5 and TRBJ2-3; TRBD1 agrees at 7 bases. Germline V lookup: CDR1 MNHEY, CDR2 SVGAGI. V shed 2 bases and J 1 base; nucleotides not matched to a gene: 3. The CDR3 has 15 amino acids. CDR3 DNA sequence: TGTGCCAGCAGTTACATGGACAGGCGCACAGATACGCAGTATTTT. Protein product: CASSYMDRRTDTQYF.